Listed here are 14 T cell receptor beta chains from one sample, sequenced in a study of monozygotic twins with inflammatory bowel disease. TCRdb re-called the 5' RACE reads and catalogs CDR3 proteins one per entry, DNA excluded. Its clone listing holds around 410,000 distinct CDR3 sequences. Input material: blood. These receptors were obtained from a human donor with ulcerative colitis or Crohn's disease, or a healthy co-twin of an affected twin (not recorded which).

The chain carries TRBV12-3 or TRBV12-4 and TRBJ2-2; no DNA is available, so the TRBD2 call from TCRdb remains unchecked. The CDR3 is 18 residues long. The CDR3 is CASSLVWGLAGNTGELFF.

The V gene is TRBV7-2, the J gene TRBJ1-6; TCRdb returns TRBD1, unconfirmable since there is no DNA. The CDR3 totals 15 residues. Germline V lookup: CDR1 SGHTA, CDR2 FQGNSA. Here the CDR3 reads CASSFTTGTNSPLHF.

The rearrangement uses TRBV19 and TRBJ1-2. The CDR3 extends over 19 amino acids. From germline, CDR1 is LNHDA and CDR2 SQIVND (reference sequence). CDR3 sequence reads: CASSSQVWEGIGSNYGYTF.

V and J are TRBV20-1 and TRBJ2-7. This CDR3 comprises 11 residues. Per germline, CDR1 DFQATT and CDR2 SNEGSKA (reference sequence). The CDR3 loop reads CSARVAHEQYF.

The J gene is TRBJ1-1, the V gene TRBV18. This CDR3 contains 14 residues. CDR1 and CDR2 (germline): KGHSH, LQKENI. CDR3 sequence: CASSLTQANTEAFF.

The V and J genes are TRBV7-6 and TRBJ1-6. The CDR3 is made up of 13 amino acids. Germline loops: CDR1 SGHVS, CDR2 FNYEAQ. This CDR3 reads CASGGRGNSPLHF. Full variable domain (remainder filled in from reference TRBV7-6 and TRBJ1-6): GAGVSQSPRYKVTKRGQDVALRCDPISGHVSLYWYRQALGQGPEFLTYFNYEAQQDKSGLPNDRFSAERPEGSISTLTIQRTEQRDSAMYRCASGGRGNSPLHFGNGTRLTVT.

V gene TRBV11-2 combines with J gene TRBJ2-2. This CDR3 is built from 14 residues. Germline-derived CDR1 and CDR2 are SGHAT and FQNNGV. The CDR3: CASSLRWDTGELFF. Together with reference TRBV11-2 and TRBJ2-2, the CDR3 gives the full variable domain: EAGVAQSPRYKIIEKRQSVAFWCNPISGHATLYWYQQILGQGPKLLIQFQNNGVVDDSQLPKDRFSAERLKGVDSTLKIQPAKLEDSAVYLCASSLRWDTGELFFGEGSRLTVL.

The chain combines TRBV6-1 with TRBJ2-5; no DNA is available, so the TRBD1 call from TCRdb remains unchecked. CDR3 length equals 16 residues. Germline V gene data show CDR1 as MNHNS and CDR2 as SASEGT. CDR3 in amino acids: CASRKRTGGVLETQYF.

The CDR3 sequence: CASSSDRENTQYF. V usage is TRBV6-5 and J usage is TRBJ2-3; TCRdb picks TRBD1, but there is no DNA to check that call. This CDR3 has 13 amino acids. CDR1 is MNHEY, CDR2 SVGAGI, per germline.

This chain joins TRBV10-3 and TRBJ1-2; TCRdb's D call of TRBD1 is untestable without DNA. The CDR3 loop spans 17 amino acids. Germline CDR1 is ENHRY and CDR2 is SYGVKD. The CDR3 reads CAISESGKGASRDGYTF.

This chain links TRBV28 with TRBJ2-5; the TCRdb D gene call, TRBD2, has no DNA to confirm it. Germline V gene data show CDR1 as MDHEN and CDR2 as SYDVKM. CDR3 size: 14 residues. CDR3 loop: CASSWSGERETQYF.

The chain carries TRBV7-9 and TRBJ1-2; TCRdb designates TRBD1, a call that cannot be tested without DNA. This CDR3 has 14 residues. CDR1 and CDR2 (germline): SEHNR, FQNEAQ (reference sequence). The CDR3 here is CASSTSGGAGGYTF. Filled out from reference TRBV7-9 and TRBJ1-2, the complete variable domain reads DTGVSQNPRHKITKRGQNVTFRCDPISEHNRLYWYRQTLGQGPEFLTYFQNEAQLEKSRLLSDRFSAERPKGSFSTLEIQRTEQGDSAMYLCASSTSGGAGGYTFGSGTRLTVV.

The chain joins TRBV18 to TRBJ2-5; TCRdb names TRBD2, which stays unverified in the absence of DNA. Germline V gene sequence: CDR1 KGHSH, CDR2 LQKENI. The CDR3 runs 15 residues. This chain's CDR3 is CASSRSSGEQETQYF.

This chain connects TRBV12-3 or TRBV12-4 to TRBJ2-5. This CDR3 has 12 amino acids. The CDR3 reads CASSRPSETQYF.